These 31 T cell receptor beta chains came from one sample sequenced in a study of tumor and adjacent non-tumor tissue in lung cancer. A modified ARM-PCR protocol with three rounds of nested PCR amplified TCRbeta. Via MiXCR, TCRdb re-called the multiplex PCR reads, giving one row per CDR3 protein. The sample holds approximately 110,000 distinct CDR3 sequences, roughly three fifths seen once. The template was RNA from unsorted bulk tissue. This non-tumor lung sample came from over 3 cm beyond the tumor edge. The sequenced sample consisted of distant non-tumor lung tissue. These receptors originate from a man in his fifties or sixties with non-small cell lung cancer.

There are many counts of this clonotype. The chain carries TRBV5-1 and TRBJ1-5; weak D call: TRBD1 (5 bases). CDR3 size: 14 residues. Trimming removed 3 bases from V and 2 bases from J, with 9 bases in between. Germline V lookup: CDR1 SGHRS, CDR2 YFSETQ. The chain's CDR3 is CASSSQGGNQPQHF. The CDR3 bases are TGCGCCAGCAGCTCTCAGGGAGGCAATCAGCCCCAGCATTTT. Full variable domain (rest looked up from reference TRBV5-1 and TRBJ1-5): KAGVTQTPRYLIKTRGQQVTLSCSPISGHRSVSWYQQTPGQGLQFLFEYFSETQRNKGNFPGRFSGRQFSNSRSEMNVSTLELGDSALYLCASSSQGGNQPQHFGDGTRLSIL.

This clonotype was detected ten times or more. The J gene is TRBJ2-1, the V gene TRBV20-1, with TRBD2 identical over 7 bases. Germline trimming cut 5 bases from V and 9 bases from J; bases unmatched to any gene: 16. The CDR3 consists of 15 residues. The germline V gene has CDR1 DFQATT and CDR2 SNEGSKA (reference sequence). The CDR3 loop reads CSAAIGGRALSEQFF. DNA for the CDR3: TGCAGTGCTGCGATTGGCGGGAGAGCTTTAAGTGAGCAGTTCTTC.

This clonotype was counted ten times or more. CDR3 sequence: CASSLPVDSYGYTF. In nucleotides, the CDR3 is TGTGCCAGCAGCCTACCCGTGGACAGCTATGGCTACACCTTC. The V call is TRBV7-9, the J call TRBJ1-2; perhaps TRBD1 as D (6 bases). V lost 5 bases and J 4 bases, leaving 14 bases between the germline ends. CDR3 length: 14 residues. From germline, CDR1 is SEHNR and CDR2 FQNEAQ (reference sequence).

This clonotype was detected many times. This CDR3 reads CASSYGTKNIQYF. CDR3 in DNA: TGTGCCAGCAGTTACGGGACTAAAAACATTCAGTACTTC. This chain links TRBV6-5 with TRBJ2-4, with D perhaps TRBD2 (6 bases). Germline-derived CDR1 and CDR2 are MNHEY and SVGAGI. V lost 2 bases and J lost 4, with 6 bases in between. CDR3 length: 13 amino acids.

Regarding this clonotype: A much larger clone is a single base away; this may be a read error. In nucleotides, the CDR3 is TGTGCCAGCAGCGGGGACAGGGGAAACTATGGCTACACCTTC. This sequence encodes CASSGDRGNYGYTF. The chain uses TRBV6-5 and TRBJ1-2; 10 positions match TRBD1. The germline gives CDR1 MNHEY, CDR2 SVGAGI. The trim removed 6 bases at V and 2 bases at J, leaving 3 bases unmatched. The CDR3 has 14 residues.

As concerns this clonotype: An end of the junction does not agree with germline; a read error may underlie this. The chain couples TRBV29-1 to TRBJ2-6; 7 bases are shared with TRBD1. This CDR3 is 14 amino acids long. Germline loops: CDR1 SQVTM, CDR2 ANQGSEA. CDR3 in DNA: TGCATCGTAGACACAGGGGCTGGGGCCAGCGTCCTGACTTTT. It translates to CIVDTGAGASVLTF.

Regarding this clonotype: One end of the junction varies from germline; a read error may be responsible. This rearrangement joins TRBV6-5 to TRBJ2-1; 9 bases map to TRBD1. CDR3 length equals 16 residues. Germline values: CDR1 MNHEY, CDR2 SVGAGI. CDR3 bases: TGTGCCAGCAGTAGACAGGGGGGCGGCCCCTACGATGAGCAGTTCTTC. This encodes CASSRQGGGPYDEQFF.

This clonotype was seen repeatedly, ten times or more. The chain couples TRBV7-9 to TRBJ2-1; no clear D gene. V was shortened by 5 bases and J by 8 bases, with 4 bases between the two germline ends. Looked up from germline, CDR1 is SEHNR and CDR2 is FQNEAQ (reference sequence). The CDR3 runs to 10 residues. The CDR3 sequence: CASSADEQFF. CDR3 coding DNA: TGTGCCAGCAGCGCGGATGAGCAGTTCTTC.

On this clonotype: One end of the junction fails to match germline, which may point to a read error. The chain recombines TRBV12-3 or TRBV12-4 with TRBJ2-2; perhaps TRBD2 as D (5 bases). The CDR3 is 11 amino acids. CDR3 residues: CASIEIGKLFF. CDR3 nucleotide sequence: TGTGCCAGCATCGAAATCGGGAAGCTGTTCTTT.

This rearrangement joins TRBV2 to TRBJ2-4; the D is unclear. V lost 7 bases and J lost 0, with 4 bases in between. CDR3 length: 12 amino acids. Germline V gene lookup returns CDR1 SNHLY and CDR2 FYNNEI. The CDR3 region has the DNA TGTGCCAGCATGGTAGCCAAAAACATTCAGTACTTC. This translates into CASMVAKNIQYF.

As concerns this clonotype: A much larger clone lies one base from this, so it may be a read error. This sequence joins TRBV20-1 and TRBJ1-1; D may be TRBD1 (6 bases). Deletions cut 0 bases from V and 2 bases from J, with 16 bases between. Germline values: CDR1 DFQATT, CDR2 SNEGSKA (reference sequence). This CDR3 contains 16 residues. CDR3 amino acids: CSARDGGSGGNTEAFF. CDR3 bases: TGCAGTGCTAGAGATGGGGGCAGTGGCGGTAACACTGAAGCTTTCTTT.

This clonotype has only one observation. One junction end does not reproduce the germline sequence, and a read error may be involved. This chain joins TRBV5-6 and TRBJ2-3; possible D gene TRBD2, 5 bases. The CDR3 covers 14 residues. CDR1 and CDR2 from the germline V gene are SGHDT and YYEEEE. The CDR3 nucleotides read TGTGCCAGCAGCTTTGTCGGGATTACAGAAACGCGGTATTTT. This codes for CASSFVGITETRYF. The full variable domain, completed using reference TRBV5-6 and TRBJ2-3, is DAGVTQSPTHLIKTRGQQVTLRCSPKSGHDTVSWYQQALGQGPQFIFQYYEEEERQRGNFPDRFSGHQFPNYSSELNVNALLLGDSALYLCASSFVGITETRYFGPGTRLTVL.

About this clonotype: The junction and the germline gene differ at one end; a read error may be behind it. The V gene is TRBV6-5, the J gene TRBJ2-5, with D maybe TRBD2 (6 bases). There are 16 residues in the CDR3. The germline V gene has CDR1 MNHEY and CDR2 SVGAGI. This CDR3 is CASSYSTRSRRETQYF. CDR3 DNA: TGTGCCAGCAGTTACAGCACGCGGAGTAGGAGGGAGACCCAGTATTTC.

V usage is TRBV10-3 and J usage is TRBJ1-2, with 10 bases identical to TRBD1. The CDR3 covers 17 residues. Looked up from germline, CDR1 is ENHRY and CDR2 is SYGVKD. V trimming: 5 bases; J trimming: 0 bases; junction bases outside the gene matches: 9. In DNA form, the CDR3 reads TGTGCCATCAGTAAACCAGGACAGGGGGGATCTAACTATGGCTACACCTTC. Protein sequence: CAISKPGQGGSNYGYTF.

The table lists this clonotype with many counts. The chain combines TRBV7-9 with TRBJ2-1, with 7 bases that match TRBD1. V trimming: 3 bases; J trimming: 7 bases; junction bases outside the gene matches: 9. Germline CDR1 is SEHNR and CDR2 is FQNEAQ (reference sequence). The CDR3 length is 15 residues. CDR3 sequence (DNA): TGTGCCAGCAGCTTTTCCCAGGGGGTGAAGAATGAGCAGTTCTTC. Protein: CASSFSQGVKNEQFF.

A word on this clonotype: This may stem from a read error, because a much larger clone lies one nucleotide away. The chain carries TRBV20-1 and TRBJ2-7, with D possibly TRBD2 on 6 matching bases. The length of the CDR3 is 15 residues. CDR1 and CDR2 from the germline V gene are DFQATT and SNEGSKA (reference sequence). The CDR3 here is CSARDQTSLSCEQYF. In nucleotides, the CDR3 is TGCAGTGCTAGAGATCAAACTAGCCTTTCCTGCGAGCAGTACTTC.

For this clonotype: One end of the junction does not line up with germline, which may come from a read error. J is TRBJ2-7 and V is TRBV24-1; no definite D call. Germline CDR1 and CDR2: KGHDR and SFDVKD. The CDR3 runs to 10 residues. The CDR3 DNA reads TGTGCCCCATTCTCGTACGTGCAGTACTTC. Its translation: CAPFSYVQYF.

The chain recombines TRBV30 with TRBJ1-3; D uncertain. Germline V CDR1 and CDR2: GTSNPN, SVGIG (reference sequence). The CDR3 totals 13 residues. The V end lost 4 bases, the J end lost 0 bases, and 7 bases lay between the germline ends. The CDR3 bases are TGTGCCTGGAAAAGATTCTCTGGAAACACCATATATTTT. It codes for CAWKRFSGNTIYF.

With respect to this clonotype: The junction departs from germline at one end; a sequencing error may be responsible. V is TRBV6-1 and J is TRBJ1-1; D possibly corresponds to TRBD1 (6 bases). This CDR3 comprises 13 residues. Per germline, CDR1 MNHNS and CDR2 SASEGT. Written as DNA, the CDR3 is TGTGCCAGCATAGGACAGATGAATACTGAAGCTTTCTTT. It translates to CASIGQMNTEAFF.

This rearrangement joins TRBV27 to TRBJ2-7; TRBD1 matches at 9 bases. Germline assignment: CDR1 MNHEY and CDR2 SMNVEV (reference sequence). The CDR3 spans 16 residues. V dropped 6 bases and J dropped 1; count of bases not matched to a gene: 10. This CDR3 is CASRYSGQGRSYEQYF. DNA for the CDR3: TGTGCCAGCAGATACTCCGGACAGGGGAGGTCCTACGAGCAGTACTTC.

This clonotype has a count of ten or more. As DNA, the CDR3 is TGTGCCAGCAGCTTAGCCGGACTACCGAAAGAGACCCAGTACTTC. It is translated as CASSLAGLPKETQYF. V usage is TRBV7-9 and J usage is TRBJ2-5, with TRBD2 as a possible D gene (6 bases). Germline loops: CDR1 SEHNR, CDR2 FQNEAQ (reference sequence). The CDR3 has 15 amino acids. Trimming removed 0 bases from V and 3 bases from J, with 11 bases in between.

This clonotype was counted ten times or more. CDR3 region: CASSLGTGTSGANVLTF. In DNA form, the CDR3 reads TGTGCCAGCAGCTTAGGGACAGGCACCTCTGGGGCCAACGTCCTGACTTTC. This rearrangement joins TRBV11-3 to TRBJ2-6; 7 bases line up with TRBD1. Per germline, CDR1 SGHNT and CDR2 YENEEA. CDR3 length: 17 amino acids. V lost 1 base, J lost 0 bases, and 3 bases stayed unmatched.

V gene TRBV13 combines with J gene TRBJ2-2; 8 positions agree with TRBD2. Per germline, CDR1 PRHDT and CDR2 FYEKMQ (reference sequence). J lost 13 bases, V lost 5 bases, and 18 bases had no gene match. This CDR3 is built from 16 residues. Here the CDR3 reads CASSLTTSENTGGLFF. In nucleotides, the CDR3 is TGTGCCAGCAGCCTTACGACTAGCGAGAACACCGGTGGGCTGTTTTTT.

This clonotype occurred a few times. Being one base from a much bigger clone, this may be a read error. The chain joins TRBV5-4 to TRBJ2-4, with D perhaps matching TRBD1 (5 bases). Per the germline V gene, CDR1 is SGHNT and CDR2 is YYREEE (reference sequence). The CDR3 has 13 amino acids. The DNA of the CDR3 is TGTGCCAGCAGCGATGACAGTAAAAAGATTCAGTACTTC. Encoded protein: CASSDDSKKIQYF.

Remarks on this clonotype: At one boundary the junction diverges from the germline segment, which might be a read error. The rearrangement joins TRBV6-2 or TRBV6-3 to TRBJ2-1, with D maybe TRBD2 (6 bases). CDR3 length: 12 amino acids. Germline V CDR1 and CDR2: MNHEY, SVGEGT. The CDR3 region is CVSTDYGNEQFF. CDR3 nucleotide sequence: TGTGTCAGCACGGACTATGGGAATGAGCAGTTCTTC.

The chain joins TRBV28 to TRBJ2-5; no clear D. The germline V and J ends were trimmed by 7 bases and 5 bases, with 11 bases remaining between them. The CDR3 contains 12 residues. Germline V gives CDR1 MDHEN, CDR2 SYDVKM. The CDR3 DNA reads TGTGCCAGCATTCTCGTTCGGGAGACCCAGTACTTC. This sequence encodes CASILVRETQYF. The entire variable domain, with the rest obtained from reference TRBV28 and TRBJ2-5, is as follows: DVKVTQSSRYLVKRTGEKVFLECVQDMDHENMFWYRQDPGLGLRLIYFSYDVKMKEKGDIPEGYSVSREKKERFSLILESASTNQTSMYLCASILVRETQYFGPGTRLLVL.

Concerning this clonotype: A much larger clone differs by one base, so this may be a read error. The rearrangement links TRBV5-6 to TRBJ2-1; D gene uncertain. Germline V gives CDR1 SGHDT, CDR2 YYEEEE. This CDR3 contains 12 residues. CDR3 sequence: CAGSLADNEQFF. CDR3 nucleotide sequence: TGTGCCGGCAGCTTGGCCGACAATGAGCAGTTCTTC.

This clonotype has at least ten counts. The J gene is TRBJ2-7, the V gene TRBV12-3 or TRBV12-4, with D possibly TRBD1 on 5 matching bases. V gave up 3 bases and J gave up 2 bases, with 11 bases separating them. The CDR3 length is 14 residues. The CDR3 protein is CASSFGQGPYEQYF. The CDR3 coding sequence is TGTGCCAGCAGTTTCGGGCAGGGTCCCTACGAGCAGTACTTC.

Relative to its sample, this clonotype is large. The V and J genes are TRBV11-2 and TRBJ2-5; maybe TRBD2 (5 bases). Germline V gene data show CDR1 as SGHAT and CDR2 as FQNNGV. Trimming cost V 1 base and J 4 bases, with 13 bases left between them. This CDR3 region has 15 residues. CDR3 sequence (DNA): TGTGCCAGCAGCTTAGTCCCCCCAGGAGGAGAGACCCAGTACTTC. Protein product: CASSLVPPGGETQYF.

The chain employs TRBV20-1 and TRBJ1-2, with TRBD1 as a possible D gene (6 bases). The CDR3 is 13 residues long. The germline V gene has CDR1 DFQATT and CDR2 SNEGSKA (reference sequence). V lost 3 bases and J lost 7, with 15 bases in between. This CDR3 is CSARVVGASGYTF. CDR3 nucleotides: TGCAGTGCTAGGGTGGTGGGGGCCTCTGGCTACACCTTC.

This CDR3 is CASSPLVTGILETQYF. The CDR3 DNA sequence: TGTGCCAGCAGTCCCCTCGTCACCGGAATCCTAGAGACCCAGTACTTC. The rearrangement links TRBV6-2 or TRBV6-3 to TRBJ2-5; D not resolved. CDR1 and CDR2 from the germline V gene are MNHEY and SVGEGT. The V end lost 5 bases, the J end lost 4 bases, and 20 bases lay between the germline ends. The CDR3 sequence is 16 residues long.